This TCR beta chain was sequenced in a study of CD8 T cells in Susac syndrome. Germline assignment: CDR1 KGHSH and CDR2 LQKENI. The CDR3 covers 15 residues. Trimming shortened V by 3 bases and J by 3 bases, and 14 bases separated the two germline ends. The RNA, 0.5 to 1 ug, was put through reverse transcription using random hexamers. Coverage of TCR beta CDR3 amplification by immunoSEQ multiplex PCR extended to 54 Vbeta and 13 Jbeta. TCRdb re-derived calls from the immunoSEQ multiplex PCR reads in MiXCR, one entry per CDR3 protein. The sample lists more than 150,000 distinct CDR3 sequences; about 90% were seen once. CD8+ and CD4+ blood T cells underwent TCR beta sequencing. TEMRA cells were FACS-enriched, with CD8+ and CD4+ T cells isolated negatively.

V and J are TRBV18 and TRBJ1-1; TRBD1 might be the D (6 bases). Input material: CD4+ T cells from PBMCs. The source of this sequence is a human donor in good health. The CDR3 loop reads CASSPFRGPDTEAFF. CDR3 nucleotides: TGTGCCAGCTCACCGTTTCGGGGGCCGGACACTGAAGCTTTCTTT.